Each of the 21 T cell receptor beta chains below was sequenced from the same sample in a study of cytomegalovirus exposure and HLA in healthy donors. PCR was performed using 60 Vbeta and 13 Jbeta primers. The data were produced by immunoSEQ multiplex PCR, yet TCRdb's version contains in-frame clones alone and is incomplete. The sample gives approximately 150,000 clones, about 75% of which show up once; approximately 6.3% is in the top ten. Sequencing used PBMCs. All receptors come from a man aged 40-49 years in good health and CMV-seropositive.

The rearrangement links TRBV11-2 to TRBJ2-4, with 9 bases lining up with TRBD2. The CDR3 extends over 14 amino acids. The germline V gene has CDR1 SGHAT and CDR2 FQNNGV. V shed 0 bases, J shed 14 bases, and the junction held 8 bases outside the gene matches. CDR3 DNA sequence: TGTGCCAGCAGCTTAGACCGGGGAGCTAGCGGGAAGTACTTC. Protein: CASSLDRGASGKYF. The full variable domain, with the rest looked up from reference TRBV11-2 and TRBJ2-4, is EAGVAQSPRYKIIEKRQSVAFWCNPISGHATLYWYQQILGQGPKLLIQFQNNGVVDDSQLPKDRFSAERLKGVDSTLKIQPAKLEDSAVYLCASSLDRGASGKYFGAGTRLSVL.

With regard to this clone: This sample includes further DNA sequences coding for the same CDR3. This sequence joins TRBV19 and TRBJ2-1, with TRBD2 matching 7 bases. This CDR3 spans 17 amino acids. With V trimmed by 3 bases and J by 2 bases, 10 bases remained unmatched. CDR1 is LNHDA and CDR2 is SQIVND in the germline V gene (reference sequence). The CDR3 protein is CASSIDLASGTYNEQFF. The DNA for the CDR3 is TGTGCCAGTAGTATCGATTTGGCTAGCGGTACCTACAATGAGCAGTTCTTC. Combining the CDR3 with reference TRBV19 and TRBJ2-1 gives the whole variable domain DGGITQSPKYLFRKEGQNVTLSCEQNLNHDAMYWYRQDPGQGLRLIYYSQIVNDFQKGDIAEGYSVSREKKESFPLTVTSAQKNPTAFYLCASSIDLASGTYNEQFFGPGTRLTVL.

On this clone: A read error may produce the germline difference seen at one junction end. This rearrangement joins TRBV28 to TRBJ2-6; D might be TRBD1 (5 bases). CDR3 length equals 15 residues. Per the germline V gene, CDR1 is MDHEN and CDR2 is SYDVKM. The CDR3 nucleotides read TGTGCCAGCAGTAAAACAGGCTCTGGGGCCAACGGCCTGACTTTC. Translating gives CASSKTGSGANGLTF.

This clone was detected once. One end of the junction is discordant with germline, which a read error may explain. CDR3 amino acids: CETRPGQDNSGANGLTF. DNA of the CDR3: TGTGAAACGCGACCGGGACAGGACAACTCTGGGGCCAACGGCCTGACTTTC. The chain employs TRBV11-3 and TRBJ2-6; 8 nucleotides agree with TRBD1. Germline V gene sequence: CDR1 SGHNT, CDR2 YENEEA. The CDR3 runs to 17 residues. Filled out from reference TRBV11-3 and TRBJ2-6, the complete variable domain reads EAGVVQSPRYKIIEKKQPVAFWCNPISGHNTLYWYLQNLGQGPELLIRYENEEAVDDSQLPKDRFSAERLKGVDSTLKIQPAELGDSAVYLCETRPGQDNSGANGLTFGAGSRLTVL.

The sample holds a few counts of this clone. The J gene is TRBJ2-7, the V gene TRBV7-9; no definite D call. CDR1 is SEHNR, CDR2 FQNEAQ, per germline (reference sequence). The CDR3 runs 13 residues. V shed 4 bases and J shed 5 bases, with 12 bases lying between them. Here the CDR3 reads CASSSDLRHEQYF. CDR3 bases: TGTGCCAGCAGCTCCGATCTGAGGCACGAGCAGTACTTC.

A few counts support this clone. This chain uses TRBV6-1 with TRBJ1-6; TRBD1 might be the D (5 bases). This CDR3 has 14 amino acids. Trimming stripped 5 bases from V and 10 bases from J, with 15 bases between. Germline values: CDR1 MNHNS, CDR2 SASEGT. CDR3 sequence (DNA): TGTGCCAGCAGTAATGACAGAGACAACTCACCCCTCCACTTT. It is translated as CASSNDRDNSPLHF.

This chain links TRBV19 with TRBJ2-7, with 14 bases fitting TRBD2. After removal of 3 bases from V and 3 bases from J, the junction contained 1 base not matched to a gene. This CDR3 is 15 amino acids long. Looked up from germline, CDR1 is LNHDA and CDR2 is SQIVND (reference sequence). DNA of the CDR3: TGTGCCAGTAGTATCGGACTAGCGGGAGGCTACGAGCAGTACTTC. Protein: CASSIGLAGGYEQYF.

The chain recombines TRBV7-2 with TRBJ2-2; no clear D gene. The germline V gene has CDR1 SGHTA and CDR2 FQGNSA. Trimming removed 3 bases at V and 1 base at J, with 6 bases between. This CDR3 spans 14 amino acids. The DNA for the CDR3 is TGTGCCAGCAGCTTCCGGGTGAACACCGGGGAGCTGTTTTTT. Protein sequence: CASSFRVNTGELFF.

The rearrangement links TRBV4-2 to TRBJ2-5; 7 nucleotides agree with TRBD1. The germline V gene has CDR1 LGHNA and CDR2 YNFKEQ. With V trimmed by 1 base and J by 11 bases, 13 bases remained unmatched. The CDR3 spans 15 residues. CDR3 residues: CASSQAGQWAQEQYF. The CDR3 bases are TGTGCCAGCAGCCAAGCGGGACAGTGGGCCCAAGAGCAGTACTTC.

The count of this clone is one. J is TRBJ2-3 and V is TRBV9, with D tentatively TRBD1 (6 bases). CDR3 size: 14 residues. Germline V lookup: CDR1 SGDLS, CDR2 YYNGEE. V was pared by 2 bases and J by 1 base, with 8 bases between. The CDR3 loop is CASSVQGRTDTQYF. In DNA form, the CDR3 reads TGTGCCAGCAGCGTTCAGGGGCGCACAGATACGCAGTATTTT. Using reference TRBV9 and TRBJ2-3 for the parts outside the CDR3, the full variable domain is DSGVTQTPKHLITATGQRVTLRCSPRSGDLSVYWYQQSLDQGLQFLIQYYNGEERAKGNILERFSAQQFPDLHSELNLSSLELGDSALYFCASSVQGRTDTQYFGPGTRLTVL.

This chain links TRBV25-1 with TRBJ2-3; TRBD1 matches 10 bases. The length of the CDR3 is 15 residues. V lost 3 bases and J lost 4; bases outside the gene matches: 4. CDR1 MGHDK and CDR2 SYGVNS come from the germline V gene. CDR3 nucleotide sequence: TGTGCCAGCAGTGATTGGGACAGGGGCCCAGATACGCAGTATTTT. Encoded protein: CASSDWDRGPDTQYF.

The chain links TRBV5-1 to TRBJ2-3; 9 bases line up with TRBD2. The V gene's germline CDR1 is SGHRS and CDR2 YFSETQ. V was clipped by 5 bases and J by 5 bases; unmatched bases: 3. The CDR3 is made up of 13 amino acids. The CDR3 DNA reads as TGCGCCAGCAGGCGGGAGGGCGTAGATACGCAGTATTTT. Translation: CASRREGVDTQYF.

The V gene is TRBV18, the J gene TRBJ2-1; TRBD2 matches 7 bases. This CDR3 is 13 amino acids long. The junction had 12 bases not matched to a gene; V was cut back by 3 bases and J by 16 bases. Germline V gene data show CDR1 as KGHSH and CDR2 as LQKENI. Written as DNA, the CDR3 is TGTGCCAGCTCACCTGGGGGGGGAGCCCGAGTCTTCTTC. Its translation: CASSPGGGARVFF.

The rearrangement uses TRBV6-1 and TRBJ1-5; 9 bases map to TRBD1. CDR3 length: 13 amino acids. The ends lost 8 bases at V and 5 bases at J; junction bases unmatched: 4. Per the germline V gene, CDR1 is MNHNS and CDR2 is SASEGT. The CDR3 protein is CASDRGLDQPQHF. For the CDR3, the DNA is TGTGCCAGCGACAGGGGGTTGGATCAGCCCCAGCATTTT.

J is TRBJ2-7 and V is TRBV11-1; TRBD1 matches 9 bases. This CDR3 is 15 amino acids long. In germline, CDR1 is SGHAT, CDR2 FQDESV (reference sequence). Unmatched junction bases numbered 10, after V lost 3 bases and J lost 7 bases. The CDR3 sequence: CASSLGQGTIREQYF. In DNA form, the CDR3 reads TGTGCCAGCAGCTTGGGACAGGGTACTATCAGGGAGCAGTACTTC.

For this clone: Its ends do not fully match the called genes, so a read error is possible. CDR3 in amino acids: CASSLAIGQTGELLF. Written as DNA, the CDR3 is TGTGCCAGCAGCTTAGCGATCGGCCAAACCGGGGAGCTGCTTTTT. V usage is TRBV7-9 and J usage is TRBJ2-2; TRBD2 might be the D (5 bases). The CDR3 contains 15 residues. From germline, CDR1 is SEHNR and CDR2 FQNEAQ (reference sequence).

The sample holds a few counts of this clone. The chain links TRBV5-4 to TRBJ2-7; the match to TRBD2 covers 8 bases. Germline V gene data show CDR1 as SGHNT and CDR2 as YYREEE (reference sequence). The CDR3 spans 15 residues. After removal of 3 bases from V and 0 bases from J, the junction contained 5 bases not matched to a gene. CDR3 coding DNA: TGTGCCAGCAGCTCTACTAGCGGATTCTCCTACGAGCAGTACTTC. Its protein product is CASSSTSGFSYEQYF.

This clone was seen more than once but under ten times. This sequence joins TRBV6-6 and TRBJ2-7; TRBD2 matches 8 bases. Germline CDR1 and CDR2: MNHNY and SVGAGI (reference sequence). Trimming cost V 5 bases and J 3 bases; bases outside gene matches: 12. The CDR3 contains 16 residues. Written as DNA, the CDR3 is TGTGCCAGCAGTGCCCCCTGGGCTAGCGGGCTCTACGAGCAGTACTTC. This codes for CASSAPWASGLYEQYF.

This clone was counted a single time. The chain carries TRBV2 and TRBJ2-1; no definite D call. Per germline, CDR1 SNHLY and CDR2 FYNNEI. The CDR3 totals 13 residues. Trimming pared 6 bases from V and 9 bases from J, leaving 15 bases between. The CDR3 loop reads CASRASLGGEQFF. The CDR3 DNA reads TGTGCCAGCAGAGCCTCCCTTGGTGGTGAGCAGTTCTTC.

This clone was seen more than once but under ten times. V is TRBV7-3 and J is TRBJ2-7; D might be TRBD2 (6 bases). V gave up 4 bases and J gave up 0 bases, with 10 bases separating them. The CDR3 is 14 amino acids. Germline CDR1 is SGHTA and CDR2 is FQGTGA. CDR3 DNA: TGTGCCAGCAGCTCGGGCGGGGCCTCCTACGAGCAGTACTTC. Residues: CASSSGGASYEQYF. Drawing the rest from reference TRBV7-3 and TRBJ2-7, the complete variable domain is GAGVSQTPSNKVTEKGKYVELRCDPISGHTALYWYRQSLGQGPEFLIYFQGTGAADDSGLPNDRFFAVRPEGSVSTLKIQRTERGDSAVYLCASSSGGASYEQYFGPGTRLTVT.

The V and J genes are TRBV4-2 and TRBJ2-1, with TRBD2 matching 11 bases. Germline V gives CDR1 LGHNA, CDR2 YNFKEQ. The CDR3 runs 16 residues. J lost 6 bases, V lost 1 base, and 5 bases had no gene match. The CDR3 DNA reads TGTGCCAGCAGCCAAGGCCATAGCGGGAGGGGCAATGAGCAGTTCTTC. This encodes CASSQGHSGRGNEQFF.